The rows below give T cell receptor beta chains drawn from one sample of a study of blood T cells in healthy people across ages. TCRdb re-called the 5' RACE reads with MiXCR, one entry per CDR3 protein. This sample yields some 1,800,000 distinct CDR3 sequences, of which approximately 40% are seen a single time; 23% belongs to the top ten. The sequenced sample was blood. Source of these receptors: a human donor in good health. Each CDR3 is given with its conserved first and last residue. Each record gives: V gene, D gene, clone size, J gene, CDR3 DNA, CDR3 protein. The D gene is left open where the match is weak. Some rows have no size entry. The others give once, few or many, or a class for an expanded clone.

v_gene: TRBV7-2; d_gene: .; abundance: once; j_gene: TRBJ1-2; CDR3nt: TGTGCCAGCAGCTTAGCGGTGACAGGCTCGTCTTGCACCTTC; CDR3aa: CASSLAVTGSSCTF
v_gene: TRBV7-7; d_gene: TRBD2; abundance: .; j_gene: TRBJ2-1; CDR3nt: TGTGCCAGCAGCTTAGGAGCTAGCGGGGGTTTCTATGAGCAGTTCTTC; CDR3aa: CASSLGASGGFYEQFF
v_gene: TRBV7-9; d_gene: .; abundance: .; j_gene: TRBJ2-7; CDR3nt: TGTGCCAGCAACTTAGGGGGAGAGGGTCCCATCTCCTACGAGCAGTACTTC; CDR3aa: CASNLGGEGPISYEQYF
v_gene: TRBV4-1; d_gene: .; abundance: .; j_gene: TRBJ2-2; CDR3nt: TGCGCCAGCCGTAGGCAGTCGAACACCGGGGAGCTGTTTTTT; CDR3aa: CASRRQSNTGELFF
v_gene: TRBV12-3/TRBV12-4; d_gene: .; abundance: .; j_gene: TRBJ2-7; CDR3nt: TGTGCCAGCAGTTTCAGGGGTACGGGCGAGCAGTACTTC; CDR3aa: CASSFRGTGEQYF
v_gene: TRBV2; d_gene: .; abundance: .; j_gene: TRBJ1-2; CDR3nt: TGTGCCAGCAGGAGGAGTTGGGGAGAGGATGGCTACACCTTC; CDR3aa: CASRRSWGEDGYTF
v_gene: TRBV7-9; d_gene: .; abundance: few; j_gene: TRBJ1-4; CDR3nt: TGTGCCAGCAGCTTCTGGGCAACTAATGAAAAACTGTTTTTT; CDR3aa: CASSFWATNEKLFF
v_gene: TRBV4-1; d_gene: .; abundance: few; j_gene: TRBJ2-1; CDR3nt: TGCGCCAGCAGCCAAGACCCAGGGTATGAGCAGTTCTTC; CDR3aa: CASSQDPGYEQFF
v_gene: TRBV29-1; d_gene: .; abundance: few; j_gene: TRBJ2-2; CDR3nt: TGCAGCGTTGAACTAGGAACCGGGGAGCTGTTTTTT; CDR3aa: CSVELGTGELFF
v_gene: TRBV9; d_gene: .; abundance: few; j_gene: TRBJ1-2; CDR3nt: TGTGCCAGCAGCGTAGGCACTGGAATTAACTATGGCTACACCTTC; CDR3aa: CASSVGTGINYGYTF
v_gene: TRBV6-2/TRBV6-3; d_gene: .; abundance: few; j_gene: TRBJ2-1; CDR3nt: TGTGCCAGCAGCCTCGAAGGGGGGACGGCCTACAATGAGCAGTTCTTC; CDR3aa: CASSLEGGTAYNEQFF
v_gene: TRBV5-6; d_gene: .; abundance: .; j_gene: TRBJ2-3; CDR3nt: TGTGCCAGCAGCTGGCTCGGGGGTGAGGGTGATACGCAGTATTTT; CDR3aa: CASSWLGGEGDTQYF
v_gene: TRBV4-3; d_gene: TRBD1; abundance: .; j_gene: TRBJ1-2; CDR3nt: TGCGCCAGCAGCCAATACGACAGGGGTGTCTATGGCTACACCTTC; CDR3aa: CASSQYDRGVYGYTF
v_gene: TRBV29-1; d_gene: .; abundance: many; j_gene: TRBJ1-2; CDR3nt: TGCAGTACCCGGGACATTAACTATGGCTACACCTTC; CDR3aa: CSTRDINYGYTF
v_gene: TRBV6-6; d_gene: .; abundance: few; j_gene: TRBJ1-1; CDR3nt: TGTGCCAGCAGTTATGAGGGCCGAGCGGCTTTCTTT; CDR3aa: CASSYEGRAAFF
v_gene: TRBV20-1; d_gene: TRBD2; abundance: few; j_gene: TRBJ2-7; CDR3nt: TGCAGTGCTAGAGTCGGGGGGACCTACGAGCAGTACTTC; CDR3aa: CSARVGGTYEQYF
v_gene: TRBV6-2/TRBV6-3; d_gene: TRBD2; abundance: .; j_gene: TRBJ2-7; CDR3nt: TGTGCCAGCAGTTACGTGCGGGGGTACTACGAGCAGTACTTC; CDR3aa: CASSYVRGYYEQYF
v_gene: TRBV7-9; d_gene: .; abundance: many; j_gene: TRBJ2-7; CDR3nt: TGTGCCAGCAGCCCAGGGACATTCGGGGAGCAGTACTTC; CDR3aa: CASSPGTFGEQYF
v_gene: TRBV3-1; d_gene: TRBD1; abundance: .; j_gene: TRBJ2-7; CDR3nt: TGTGCCAGCAGCCCCGGGACAGACACCTCCTACGAGCAGTACTTC; CDR3aa: CASSPGTDTSYEQYF
v_gene: TRBV6-1; d_gene: .; abundance: .; j_gene: TRBJ1-1; CDR3nt: TGTGCCAGCAGTGAGTTGGGTGGAGTTAACACTGAAGCTTTCTTT; CDR3aa: CASSELGGVNTEAFF
v_gene: TRBV6-5; d_gene: TRBD2; abundance: few; j_gene: TRBJ2-1; CDR3nt: TGTGCCAGCAGTTACACCGGCGGGGGGGGATACAATGAGCAGTTCTTC; CDR3aa: CASSYTGGGGYNEQFF
v_gene: TRBV10-3; d_gene: .; abundance: .; j_gene: TRBJ1-1; CDR3nt: TGTGCCATCAGTGATGGGGGCGTGATACCAATTGAAGCTTTCTTT; CDR3aa: CAISDGGVIPIEAFF
v_gene: TRBV7-7; d_gene: .; abundance: .; j_gene: TRBJ2-1; CDR3nt: TGTGCCAGCAGCTTCTTTATGGACAATGAGCAGTTCTTC; CDR3aa: CASSFFMDNEQFF
v_gene: TRBV19; d_gene: .; abundance: .; j_gene: TRBJ1-5; CDR3nt: TGTGCCAGTAGTATAGTTCCGGGGGGCAATCAGCCCCAGCATTTT; CDR3aa: CASSIVPGGNQPQHF
v_gene: TRBV24-1; d_gene: .; abundance: .; j_gene: TRBJ2-7; CDR3nt: TGTGCCACCAGTGATTTGGTTGGCGAGCAGTACTTC; CDR3aa: CATSDLVGEQYF
v_gene: TRBV20-1; d_gene: TRBD2; abundance: .; j_gene: TRBJ2-1; CDR3nt: TGCAGTGCTAGTGGGGGGGGTATATTCGATGAGCAGTTCTTC; CDR3aa: CSASGGGIFDEQFF
v_gene: TRBV6-5; d_gene: .; abundance: few; j_gene: TRBJ1-2; CDR3nt: TGTGCCAGCACCATACAGGGCGGCTATGGCTACACCTTC; CDR3aa: CASTIQGGYGYTF
v_gene: TRBV18; d_gene: .; abundance: .; j_gene: TRBJ2-7; CDR3nt: TGTGCCAGCTCACCCTACGGCAGAGACGAGCAGTACTTC; CDR3aa: CASSPYGRDEQYF
v_gene: TRBV29-1; d_gene: .; abundance: .; j_gene: TRBJ2-3; CDR3nt: TGCAGCGGGAAGGTAGCGAATACGCAGTATTTT; CDR3aa: CSGKVANTQYF
v_gene: TRBV20-1; d_gene: .; abundance: few; j_gene: TRBJ2-5; CDR3nt: TGCAGTGCTAGAGATTCGGTGGAGACCCAGTACTTC; CDR3aa: CSARDSVETQYF
v_gene: TRBV20-1; d_gene: .; abundance: .; j_gene: TRBJ2-1; CDR3nt: TGCAGTGCTAGAGATGATCCCTCTCGTAGCGAGCAGTTCTTC; CDR3aa: CSARDDPSRSEQFF
v_gene: TRBV6-6; d_gene: TRBD1; abundance: .; j_gene: TRBJ1-2; CDR3nt: TGTGCCGGCAGAACGACAGGGGCGGGCTACACCTTC; CDR3aa: CAGRTTGAGYTF
v_gene: TRBV12-3/TRBV12-4; d_gene: TRBD2; abundance: few; j_gene: TRBJ2-1; CDR3nt: TGTGCCAGCAGTTTCCATTCTAGCGGGAATGAGCAGTTCTTC; CDR3aa: CASSFHSSGNEQFF
v_gene: TRBV7-2; d_gene: TRBD1; abundance: few; j_gene: TRBJ2-7; CDR3nt: TGTGCCAGCAGCTTAGGCGTAGGGGGCACCTACGAGCAGTACTTC; CDR3aa: CASSLGVGGTYEQYF
v_gene: TRBV6-1; d_gene: .; abundance: .; j_gene: TRBJ1-5; CDR3nt: TGTGCCAGCAGCCCGACGGACAGATATAGCAATCAGCCCCAGCATTTT; CDR3aa: CASSPTDRYSNQPQHF
v_gene: TRBV5-1; d_gene: .; abundance: few; j_gene: TRBJ2-7; CDR3nt: TGCGCCAGCAGCTTGGCCCCCCTGGCACAGAGAAATTTGCCCTACGAGCAGTACTTC; CDR3aa: CASSLAPLAQRNLPYEQYF
v_gene: TRBV29-1; d_gene: .; abundance: .; j_gene: TRBJ1-1; CDR3nt: TGCAGCGTTGTCCGACGCAAGGGACCCATGAACACTGAAGCTTTCTTT; CDR3aa: CSVVRRKGPMNTEAFF
v_gene: TRBV28; d_gene: .; abundance: few; j_gene: TRBJ2-4; CDR3nt: TGTGCCAGCGTACTAACCCCGGGGGTTAAGCAGTACTTC; CDR3aa: CASVLTPGVKQYF
v_gene: TRBV20-1; d_gene: .; abundance: few; j_gene: TRBJ1-1; CDR3nt: TGCAGTGCTAGTCAGTTAGAGGACACTGAAGCTTTCTTT; CDR3aa: CSASQLEDTEAFF
v_gene: TRBV6-1; d_gene: .; abundance: .; j_gene: TRBJ2-1; CDR3nt: TGTGCCAGCACCTCCCCGGGTCGGGGGTCCTACAATGAGCAGTTCTTC; CDR3aa: CASTSPGRGSYNEQFF
v_gene: TRBV13; d_gene: .; abundance: .; j_gene: TRBJ2-1; CDR3nt: TGTGCCAGCAGCCCAAGTGGGGCAATCTCCTACAATGAGCAGTTCTTC; CDR3aa: CASSPSGAISYNEQFF
v_gene: TRBV5-1; d_gene: TRBD1; abundance: few; j_gene: TRBJ2-3; CDR3nt: TGCGCCAGCAGATCGGGACAGTCCTTCCTCACAGATACGCAGTATTTT; CDR3aa: CASRSGQSFLTDTQYF
v_gene: TRBV2; d_gene: .; abundance: .; j_gene: TRBJ2-1; CDR3nt: TGTGCCAGCAGTGAAGCCCCGGGGGCAGGAGGGGAGACCCAGTTCTTC; CDR3aa: CASSEAPGAGGETQFF
v_gene: TRBV4-3; d_gene: TRBD2; abundance: .; j_gene: TRBJ2-3; CDR3nt: TGCGCCAGCAGCCAAGATCCCAGCGGGGGGCGGAGCACAGATACGCAGTATTTT; CDR3aa: CASSQDPSGGRSTDTQYF